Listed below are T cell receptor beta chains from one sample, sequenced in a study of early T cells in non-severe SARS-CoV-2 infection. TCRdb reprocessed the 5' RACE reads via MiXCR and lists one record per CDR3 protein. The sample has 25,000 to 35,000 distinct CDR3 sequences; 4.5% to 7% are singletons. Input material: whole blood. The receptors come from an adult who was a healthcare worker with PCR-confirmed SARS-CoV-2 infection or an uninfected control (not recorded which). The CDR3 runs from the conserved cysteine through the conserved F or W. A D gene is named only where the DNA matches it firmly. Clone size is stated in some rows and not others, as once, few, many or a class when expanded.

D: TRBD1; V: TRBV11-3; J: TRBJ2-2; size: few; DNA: TGTGCCAGCAGCTACGGACAGGGCGGGAACACCGGGGAGCTGTTTTTT; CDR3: CASSYGQGGNTGELFF
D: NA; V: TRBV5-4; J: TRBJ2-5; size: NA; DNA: TGTGCCAGCAGCTTGCCTCAGTACGAGACCCAGTACTTC; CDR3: CASSLPQYETQYF
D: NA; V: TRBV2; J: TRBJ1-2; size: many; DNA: TGTGCCAGCAGTGAAGCCAGGACGGCTTATGGCTACACCTTC; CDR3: CASSEARTAYGYTF
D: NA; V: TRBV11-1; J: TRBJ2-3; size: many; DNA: TGTGCCAGCAGCTTAGCTCAGGGAACAGATACGCAGTATTTT; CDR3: CASSLAQGTDTQYF
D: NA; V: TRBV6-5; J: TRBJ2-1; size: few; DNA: TGTGCCAGCAGTTTAAGGAGTGGAAGCTCCTACAATGAGCAGTTCTTC; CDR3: CASSLRSGSSYNEQFF
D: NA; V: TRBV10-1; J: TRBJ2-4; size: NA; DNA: TGCGCCAGCAGTAACTGGACGGATGGATGGGCCAAAAACATTCAGTACTTC; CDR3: CASSNWTDGWAKNIQYF
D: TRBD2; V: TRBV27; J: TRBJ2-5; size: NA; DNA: TGTGCCAGCAAGGTAGCGGGACCACGGAAGGAGACCCAGTACTTC; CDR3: CASKVAGPRKETQYF
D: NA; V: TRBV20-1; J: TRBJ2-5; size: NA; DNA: TGCAGTGCCAAGGACGCAAACCAAGAGACCCAGTACTTC; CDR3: CSAKDANQETQYF
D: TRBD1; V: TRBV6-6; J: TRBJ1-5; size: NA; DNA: TGTGCCAGCAGTACTCTACAGGGGATCCCTCAGCCCCAGCATTTT; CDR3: CASSTLQGIPQPQHF
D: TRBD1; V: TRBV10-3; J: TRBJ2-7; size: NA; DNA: TGTGCCATCAGTTCCCCCGGGACAGGGGTTGAGGAGCAGTACTTC; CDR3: CAISSPGTGVEEQYF
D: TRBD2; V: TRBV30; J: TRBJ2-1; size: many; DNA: TGTGCCTGGAGCCAGGGACTAGCTGTTAGCGATGAGCAGTTCTTC; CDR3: CAWSQGLAVSDEQFF
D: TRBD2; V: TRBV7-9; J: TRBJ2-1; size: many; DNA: TGTGCCAGCAGCACAACTAGCGGGAGGGCCTGGAATGAGCAGTTCTTC; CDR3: CASSTTSGRAWNEQFF
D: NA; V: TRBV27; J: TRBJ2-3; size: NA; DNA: TGTGCCAGCAGTGGGGACTTTGGAGATACGCAGTATTTT; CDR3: CASSGDFGDTQYF
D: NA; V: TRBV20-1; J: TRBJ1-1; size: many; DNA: TGCAGTGCCCGCGCGACAGCCGCTGGGTACGCTTTCTTT; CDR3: CSARATAAGYAFF